These T cell receptor beta chains were read from a single sample in a study of blood T cell repertoires in COVID-19. The table came from immunoSEQ multiplex PCR; TCRdb's copy has only in-frame clones and leaves some out. The profile shows about 290,000 clones, around 90% of them singletons. Sequencing used peripheral blood. The receptor set was obtained from a woman between 35 and 50 years old who had recovered from COVID-19. CDR3s include the opening cysteine and the closing phenylalanine or tryptophan. D genes are given only for firm matches. Size is omitted from some rows. Given values are once, few, many or a class for expanded clones.

D gene,clone size,V gene,J gene,CDR3 DNA,CDR3 protein
-,few,TRBV2,TRBJ2-7,TGTGCCAGCAGCGAACGGGGTTCCTACGAGCAGTACTTC,CASSERGSYEQYF
TRBD2,-,TRBV28,TRBJ2-2,TGTGCCAGCAGCCTCGGACTAGCGGGAGCCGGGGAGCTGTTTTTT,CASSLGLAGAGELFF
TRBD2,-,TRBV27,TRBJ2-7,TGTGCCAGCAGTTTATGGGCTAGCGGGAAGGGTGAGCAGTACTTC,CASSLWASGKGEQYF
-,-,TRBV21-1,TRBJ1-5,TGTGCCAGCAGCAAAAAAACGGGCCGGGAGGGGGATCAGCCCCAGCATTTT,CASSKKTGREGDQPQHF
TRBD2,once,TRBV7-8,TRBJ2-1,TGTGCCAGCAGCTTAAATAGCCCCAGCGGGGGGTACAATGAGCAGTTCTTC,CASSLNSPSGGYNEQFF
TRBD2,-,TRBV7-9,TRBJ2-7,TGTGCCAGCAGCTACCTAGCGGGAGGGCCCGGCGAGCAGTACTTC,CASSYLAGGPGEQYF
TRBD2,-,TRBV4-2,TRBJ2-2,TGTGCCAGCAGCCAAGATATCCCTTCGGCGGGAGGTGCCGGGGAGCTGTTTTTT,CASSQDIPSAGGAGELFF
TRBD2,-,TRBV19,TRBJ2-1,TGTGCCAGTAGTATAGGGCGGACTAGCGGGTACAATGAGCAGTTCTTC,CASSIGRTSGYNEQFF
-,-,TRBV6-6,TRBJ2-2,TGTGCCAGCAGTTTCCTAGTCAAACCGAACACCGGGGAGCTGTTTTTT,CASSFLVKPNTGELFF
-,-,TRBV5-4,TRBJ2-2,TGTGCCAGCAGCTTGGTCCAGTCGGGCAGGGGTCCCGCCGGGGAGCTGTTTTTT,CASSLVQSGRGPAGELFF
-,-,TRBV5-1,TRBJ2-1,TGCGCCAGCAGCTTTGACAACAACAATGAGCAGTTCTTC,CASSFDNNNEQFF
TRBD1,-,TRBV5-8,TRBJ1-1,TGTGCCAGCAGCTTGGCGGCACAGGGGGGAGCTTTCTTT,CASSLAAQGGAFF
-,-,TRBV12-3/TRBV12-4,TRBJ2-1,TGTGCCAGCAGTTTGGGGCTCTACAATGAGCAGTTCTTC,CASSLGLYNEQFF
-,-,TRBV6-6,TRBJ1-6,TGTGCCAGCAGTTACGCAGGTGTCTATAATTCACCCCTCCACTTT,CASSYAGVYNSPLHF
-,-,TRBV5-1,TRBJ1-5,TGCGCCAGCAGCATTTCGACAGATCAGCCCCAGCATTTT,CASSISTDQPQHF
-,-,TRBV5-6,TRBJ1-5,TGTGCCAGCAGCTTGTCAACGGGGCAGCCCCAGCATTTT,CASSLSTGQPQHF
-,-,TRBV19,TRBJ1-4,TGTGCCAGTAGTATATCCCGGGATTCCGCAACTAATGAAAAACTGTTTTTT,CASSISRDSATNEKLFF
-,-,TRBV3-1/TRBV3-2,TRBJ1-5,TGTGCCAGCAGCCATGGAGGGTCCGGCAATCAGCCCCAGCATTTT,CASSHGGSGNQPQHF
-,-,TRBV10-3,TRBJ1-2,TGTGCCATCAGTGACCCGGGGACTAACTATGGCTACACCTTC,CAISDPGTNYGYTF
TRBD1,-,TRBV19,TRBJ1-5,TGTGCCAGTAGTCCGAGACAGGGTAATCAGCCCCAGCATTTT,CASSPRQGNQPQHF
-,once,TRBV11-2,TRBJ2-3,TGTGCCAGCAGCTTAGAACTGAGCGGGTGGGACACAGATACGCAGTATTTT,CASSLELSGWDTDTQYF
-,-,TRBV30,TRBJ1-5,TGTGCCTCGGGTCAAAGGGGAAATCAGCCCCAGCATTTT,CASGQRGNQPQHF
TRBD2,-,TRBV5-6,TRBJ2-1,TGTGCCAGCAGCTTGGGGGCGGGAGGATTCTACAATGAGCAGTTCTTC,CASSLGAGGFYNEQFF
TRBD1,-,TRBV5-5,TRBJ2-5,TGTGCCAGCAGCTTGTGGGGCAGGGGGCAAAAAGAGACCCAGTACTTC,CASSLWGRGQKETQYF
TRBD1,many,TRBV27,TRBJ2-1,TGTGCCAGCAGTTTATCGCAGGGACAGCGTAATGAGCAGTTCTTC,CASSLSQGQRNEQFF
TRBD2,-,TRBV2,TRBJ2-7,TGTGCCAGCAGTGGGGGACTAGCGGGAGCCGCACGGTACTTC,CASSGGLAGAARYF
-,-,TRBV7-9,TRBJ2-1,TGTGCCAGCAGCCCAGACCCGGACAGCTACAATGAGCAGTTCTTC,CASSPDPDSYNEQFF
-,-,TRBV11-2,TRBJ1-5,TGTGCCAGCAGCTTAGCTTCGAGCAATCAGCCCCAGCATTTT,CASSLASSNQPQHF
TRBD1,-,TRBV9,TRBJ2-3,TGTGCCAGCAGCAGGGAGGGGACAGGGGGCACAGATACGCAGTATTTT,CASSREGTGGTDTQYF
TRBD1,-,TRBV7-2,TRBJ2-5,TGTGCCAGCAGACCGACAGGGGTAGAGACCCAGTACTTC,CASRPTGVETQYF
-,-,TRBV27,TRBJ1-1,TGTGCCAGCAGTTTGGTCCAGGGAGGCCCCGAAGCTTTCTTT,CASSLVQGGPEAFF
TRBD1,-,TRBV5-1,TRBJ1-5,TGCGCCAGCAGCCCAGGATCGACAGGGAGCAATCAGCCCCAGCATTTT,CASSPGSTGSNQPQHF
TRBD1,-,TRBV28,TRBJ1-4,TGTGCCAGCAGGGACGTGACAGGGGTAGGAAAACTGTTTTTT,CASRDVTGVGKLFF
TRBD2,-,TRBV24-1,TRBJ2-7,TGTGCCACCAGTGATCCTAGCGGGAGCACCGAGCAGTACTTC,CATSDPSGSTEQYF
-,-,TRBV27,TRBJ2-7,TGTGCCAGTGGGCCGTGGGGCAAGGAAAGCTACGAGCAGTACTTC,CASGPWGKESYEQYF
-,-,TRBV28,TRBJ2-7,TGTGCCAGCAGCCCACTCTCCTACGAGCAGTACTTC,CASSPLSYEQYF
TRBD2,-,TRBV4-1,TRBJ2-1,TGCGCCAGCAGTCCCCAACTAGCGGAGGATTACAATGAGCAGTTCTTC,CASSPQLAEDYNEQFF
TRBD1,-,TRBV15,TRBJ1-1,TGTGCCACCAGCATTAGACAGGGTATGGTCTCTGAAGCTTTCTTT,CATSIRQGMVSEAFF
TRBD2,-,TRBV11-3,TRBJ2-3,TGTGCCAGCAGCTCCTGGACTAGCGGGAGGGCCTTGGGCTCCACAGATACGCAGTATTTT,CASSSWTSGRALGSTDTQYF
TRBD1,-,TRBV7-9,TRBJ2-7,TGTGCCAGCAGCTTAGGGGACAGACCTTACGAGCAGTACTTC,CASSLGDRPYEQYF
-,-,TRBV5-6,TRBJ2-3,TGTGCCAGCAGCTCTCTAGATACGCAGTATTTT,CASSSLDTQYF
TRBD1,-,TRBV24-1,TRBJ2-1,TGTGCCACCAGCGTCGGGGGACAGGGATTTGGTGAGCAGTTCTTC,CATSVGGQGFGEQFF
-,once,TRBV6-5,TRBJ1-2,TGTGCCAGCAGTTACTCGTTGGGAGGCGTCTATGGCTACACCTTC,CASSYSLGGVYGYTF
TRBD1,-,TRBV7-6,TRBJ1-1,TGTGCCAGCAGCCCTCAGGGACAGGGGGCCCCTGAAGCTTTCTTT,CASSPQGQGAPEAFF
TRBD1,-,TRBV25-1,TRBJ2-7,TGTGCCAGCAGTGAGGCCGGGACAGCCCTCTACGAGCAGTACTTC,CASSEAGTALYEQYF
-,once,TRBV27,TRBJ2-7,TGTGCCAGCAGACAATGGGCGGGGACGGGCCACGAGCAGTACTTC,CASRQWAGTGHEQYF
TRBD1,-,TRBV5-1,TRBJ1-1,TGCGCCAGCAGCTTGGGCGGAGGGCAGGGGGCAACTGAAGCTTTCTTT,CASSLGGGQGATEAFF
-,-,TRBV12-5,TRBJ2-3,TGTGCTAGTGGTTCCTCCGTCGGACTCCGACTCACAGATACGCAGTATTTT,CASGSSVGLRLTDTQYF
-,-,TRBV28,TRBJ2-3,TGTGCCAGCAGTCCCGGGACACACACAGATACGCAGTATTTT,CASSPGTHTDTQYF
TRBD2,-,TRBV30,TRBJ2-3,TGTGCCTGGAATGCCGGTAGCGGGAGGGCAGATACGCAGTATTTT,CAWNAGSGRADTQYF